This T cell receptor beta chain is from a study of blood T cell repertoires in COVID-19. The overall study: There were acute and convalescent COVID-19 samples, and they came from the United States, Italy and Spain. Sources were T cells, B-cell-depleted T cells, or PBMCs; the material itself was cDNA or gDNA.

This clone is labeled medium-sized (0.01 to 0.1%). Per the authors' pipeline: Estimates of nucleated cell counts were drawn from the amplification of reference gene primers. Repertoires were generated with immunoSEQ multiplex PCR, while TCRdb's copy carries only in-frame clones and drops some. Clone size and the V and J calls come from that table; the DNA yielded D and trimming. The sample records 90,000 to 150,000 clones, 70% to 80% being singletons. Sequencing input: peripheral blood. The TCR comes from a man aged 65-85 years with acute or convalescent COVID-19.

The CDR3 protein is CASSYSGPSPEAFF. The CDR3 bases are TGTGCCAGCAGTTACTCCGGTCCGTCCCCTGAAGCTTTCTTT. The chain couples TRBV6-5 to TRBJ1-1, with D uncertain. This CDR3 is 14 amino acids long. V was clipped by 0 bases and J by 6 bases, with 11 bases between them. CDR1 and CDR2 from the germline V gene are MNHEY and SVGAGI.